This TCR beta chain was sequenced during a study of cytomegalovirus exposure and HLA in healthy donors. Primers for the PCR totalled 60 Vbeta and 13 Jbeta. TCRdb keeps only in-frame clones here, not all; method: immunoSEQ multiplex PCR. The profile shows some 200,000 clones, roughly 84% of them singletons. A word on this clone: This sample includes further DNA sequences coding for the same CDR3.

Germline loops: CDR1 MNHEY, CDR2 SMNVEV (reference sequence). The CDR3 extends over 13 amino acids. V was trimmed by 6 bases and J by 2 bases, leaving 10 bases between them. The V and J genes are TRBV27 and TRBJ1-2; TRBD1 might be the D (6 bases). What was sequenced was PBMCs. The TCR was taken from a woman aged 50 to 65 in good health and CMV-seropositive. CDR3: CASSLQGNYGYTF. CDR3 sequence (DNA): TGTGCCAGCAGCCTACAGGGAAACTATGGCTACACCTTC.